This TCR beta chain came from a study of T cell changes during pregnancy in multiple sclerosis. This CDR3 comprises 16 residues. V dropped 4 bases and J dropped 1; count of bases not matched to a gene: 6. Per germline, CDR1 SGHRS and CDR2 YFSETQ. Sequencing used immunoSEQ multiplex PCR; TCRdb keeps in-frame clones, though not all of them. The data hold tens of thousands of clones, with 80% to 95% observed a single time. This chain joins TRBV5-1 and TRBJ2-1, with 9 bases fitting TRBD2. This clonotype was sampled from a female donor with multiple sclerosis, enrolled in a pregnancy study. The specimen was peripheral blood, collected in the first trimester of pregnancy. The CDR3 bases are TGCGCCAGCAGCAAGGAGGCGGGAGGGTCCTACAATGAGCAGTTCTTC. This translates into CASSKEAGGSYNEQFF.